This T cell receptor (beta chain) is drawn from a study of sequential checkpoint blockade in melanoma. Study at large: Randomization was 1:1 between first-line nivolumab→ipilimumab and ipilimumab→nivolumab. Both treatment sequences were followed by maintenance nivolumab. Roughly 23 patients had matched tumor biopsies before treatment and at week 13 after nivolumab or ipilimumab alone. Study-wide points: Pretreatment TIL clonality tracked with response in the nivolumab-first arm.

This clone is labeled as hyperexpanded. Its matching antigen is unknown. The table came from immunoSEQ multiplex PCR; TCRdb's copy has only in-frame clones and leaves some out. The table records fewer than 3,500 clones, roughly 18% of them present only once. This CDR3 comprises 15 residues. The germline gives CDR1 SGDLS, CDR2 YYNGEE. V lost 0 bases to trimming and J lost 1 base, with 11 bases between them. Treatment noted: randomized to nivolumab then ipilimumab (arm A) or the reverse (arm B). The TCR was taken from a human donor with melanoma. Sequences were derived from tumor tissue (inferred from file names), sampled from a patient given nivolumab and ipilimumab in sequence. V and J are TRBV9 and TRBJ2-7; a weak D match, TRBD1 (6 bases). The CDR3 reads CASSVDVGASYEQYF. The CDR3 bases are TGTGCCAGCAGCGTAGACGTGGGGGCGTCCTACGAGCAGTACTTC.